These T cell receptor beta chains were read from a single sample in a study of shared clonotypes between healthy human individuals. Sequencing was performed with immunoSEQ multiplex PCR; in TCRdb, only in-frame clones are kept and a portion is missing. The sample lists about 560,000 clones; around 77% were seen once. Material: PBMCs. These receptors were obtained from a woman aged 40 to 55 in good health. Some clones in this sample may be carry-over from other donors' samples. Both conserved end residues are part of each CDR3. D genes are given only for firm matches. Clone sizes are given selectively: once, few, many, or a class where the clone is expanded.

CDR3 DNA: TGCGCCAGCAGCTTGGGGACAGGGTCCGGGTACTTC
CDR3 protein: CASSLGTGSGYF
clone size: .
V gene: TRBV5-1
D gene: TRBD1
J gene: TRBJ2-7

CDR3 DNA: TGTGCCAGCAGTCGGGACCCGCGGGTCCATGAGCAGTTCTTC
CDR3 protein: CASSRDPRVHEQFF
clone size: .
V gene: TRBV28
D gene: .
J gene: TRBJ2-1

CDR3 DNA: TGTGCCAGCAGCTTGCAACTAGGGAACACCATATATTTT
CDR3 protein: CASSLQLGNTIYF
clone size: .
V gene: TRBV5-6
D gene: .
J gene: TRBJ1-3

CDR3 DNA: TGTGCCAGCAGCGGCCGACAGGGGTCCTACGAGCAGTACTTC
CDR3 protein: CASSGRQGSYEQYF
clone size: few
V gene: TRBV5-6
D gene: TRBD1
J gene: TRBJ2-7

CDR3 DNA: TGTGCCAGCAGTCGCCCGGGGGGCGATGAGCAGTTCTTC
CDR3 protein: CASSRPGGDEQFF
clone size: once
V gene: TRBV7-2
D gene: .
J gene: TRBJ2-1

CDR3 DNA: TGTGCCAGCCTTCCTGCGGGAGTCTCTAATGAGCAGTTCTTC
CDR3 protein: CASLPAGVSNEQFF
clone size: .
V gene: TRBV2
D gene: TRBD2
J gene: TRBJ2-1

CDR3 DNA: TGCGCCAGCAGCCCGCTGGGACTAGCGCAACAAGAGACCCAGTACTTC
CDR3 protein: CASSPLGLAQQETQYF
clone size: .
V gene: TRBV5-1
D gene: TRBD2
J gene: TRBJ2-5

CDR3 DNA: TGTGCCAGCTCACTAGCCCCAGCCGGGGGAGGCTACTCCTACGAGCAGTACTTC
CDR3 protein: CASSLAPAGGGYSYEQYF
clone size: .
V gene: TRBV18
D gene: .
J gene: TRBJ2-7

CDR3 DNA: TGTGCCAGCAGCCCCACCGGGACTAGCGGGAGAGGGCAGTACTTC
CDR3 protein: CASSPTGTSGRGQYF
clone size: .
V gene: TRBV7-9
D gene: TRBD2
J gene: TRBJ2-7

CDR3 DNA: TGTGCCTCCCGGCGACTAGCGGGGCCCTACCGGGCCGAGCAGTACTTC
CDR3 protein: CASRRLAGPYRAEQYF
clone size: .
V gene: TRBV11-2
D gene: TRBD2
J gene: TRBJ2-7

CDR3 DNA: TGTGCCAGCATGAACGGTGGAAACACCATATATTTT
CDR3 protein: CASMNGGNTIYF
clone size: .
V gene: TRBV28
D gene: .
J gene: TRBJ1-3

CDR3 DNA: TGTGCCAGTAGTATAGATCGGGGACAGGGAAGATTTAGCAATCAGCCCCAGCATTTT
CDR3 protein: CASSIDRGQGRFSNQPQHF
clone size: once
V gene: TRBV19
D gene: TRBD1
J gene: TRBJ1-5

CDR3 DNA: TGTGCCAGCAGTCCCACAGGGGACGTCAGGGAGCTGTTTTTT
CDR3 protein: CASSPTGDVRELFF
clone size: .
V gene: TRBV6-4
D gene: TRBD1
J gene: TRBJ2-2

CDR3 DNA: TGTGCCAGCAGCCAAGATTTCCGGGAGGGTGGGTCGGAGACCCAGTACTTC
CDR3 protein: CASSQDFREGGSETQYF
clone size: .
V gene: TRBV14
D gene: TRBD2
J gene: TRBJ2-5

CDR3 DNA: TGTGCCAGCTCACCCGGGACAGGGGGTAATGAGCAGTTCTTC
CDR3 protein: CASSPGTGGNEQFF
clone size: many
V gene: TRBV18
D gene: TRBD1
J gene: TRBJ2-1

CDR3 DNA: TGTGCCAGCACCACCGTGGGACAGGGGAACTTCTACGAGCAGTACTTC
CDR3 protein: CASTTVGQGNFYEQYF
clone size: once
V gene: TRBV28
D gene: TRBD1
J gene: TRBJ2-7

CDR3 DNA: TGCGCCAGCAGCCTAGGACAGGCAAGCTCTGGAAACACCATATATTTT
CDR3 protein: CASSLGQASSGNTIYF
clone size: .
V gene: TRBV5-1
D gene: TRBD1
J gene: TRBJ1-3

CDR3 DNA: TGTGCCAGTAGTGCCCCGGGACAGGGGGCCGTTAGGGAGCTGTTTTTT
CDR3 protein: CASSAPGQGAVRELFF
clone size: .
V gene: TRBV19
D gene: TRBD1
J gene: TRBJ2-2

CDR3 DNA: TGTGCCAGCTCGGAAACCGGGCCTTCATACGGGGAGCTGTTTTTT
CDR3 protein: CASSETGPSYGELFF
clone size: .
V gene: TRBV18
D gene: .
J gene: TRBJ2-2

CDR3 DNA: TGTGCCATCGGGCGGCAGGGCATGGCCGGGGAGCTGTTTTTT
CDR3 protein: CAIGRQGMAGELFF
clone size: .
V gene: TRBV10-3
D gene: .
J gene: TRBJ2-2

CDR3 DNA: TGTGCCAGCTCACCGGGACTAGCGGACAATGAGCAGTTCTTC
CDR3 protein: CASSPGLADNEQFF
clone size: .
V gene: TRBV18
D gene: TRBD2
J gene: TRBJ2-1

CDR3 DNA: TGTGCCTGGAGGGGGGGTAAAAACACTGAAGCTTTCTTT
CDR3 protein: CAWRGGKNTEAFF
clone size: .
V gene: TRBV30
D gene: .
J gene: TRBJ1-1

CDR3 DNA: TGTGCCAGCAGTGACAGTCCCTACGAGCAGTACTTC
CDR3 protein: CASSDSPYEQYF
clone size: .
V gene: TRBV2
D gene: .
J gene: TRBJ2-7

CDR3 DNA: TGTGCCAGCAGTTTAGCGACAGGGGGTGGCTACACCTTC
CDR3 protein: CASSLATGGGYTF
clone size: .
V gene: TRBV28
D gene: TRBD1
J gene: TRBJ1-2

CDR3 DNA: TGTGCCAGCAAGGAGGGCAGGGCGGACACCGGGGAGCTGTTTTTT
CDR3 protein: CASKEGRADTGELFF
clone size: .
V gene: TRBV7-3
D gene: .
J gene: TRBJ2-2

CDR3 DNA: TGCGCCAGCAGCTTGGGAGGGGCTAGCTACGATGAGCAGTTCTTC
CDR3 protein: CASSLGGASYDEQFF
clone size: .
V gene: TRBV5-1
D gene: .
J gene: TRBJ2-1

CDR3 DNA: TGCGCCAGCAGCCAAAGGTGGTGGGAGGGAGCCCAACCCTACGAGCAGTACTTC
CDR3 protein: CASSQRWWEGAQPYEQYF
clone size: .
V gene: TRBV4-1
D gene: TRBD2
J gene: TRBJ2-7

CDR3 DNA: TGTGCCAGCAGCTCCGCCGGACTAGCGGGAGTGTACGAGCAGTACTTC
CDR3 protein: CASSSAGLAGVYEQYF
clone size: .
V gene: TRBV5-6
D gene: TRBD2
J gene: TRBJ2-7

CDR3 DNA: TGTGCCAGCACGGGACTATTGAACACCGGGGAGCTGTTTTTT
CDR3 protein: CASTGLLNTGELFF
clone size: .
V gene: TRBV9
D gene: TRBD2
J gene: TRBJ2-2

CDR3 DNA: TGTGCCAGCAGCCCGACAGGGGTTGGGGCCAACGTCCTGACTTTC
CDR3 protein: CASSPTGVGANVLTF
clone size: .
V gene: TRBV6-5
D gene: TRBD1
J gene: TRBJ2-6

CDR3 DNA: TGTGCCAGCTACGAGCAGTACTTC
CDR3 protein: CASYEQYF
clone size: .
V gene: TRBV9
D gene: .
J gene: TRBJ2-7

CDR3 DNA: TGTGCCAGCAGCCTCGCGGTCAGAGACACCGGGGAGCTGTTTTTT
CDR3 protein: CASSLAVRDTGELFF
clone size: .
V gene: TRBV4-2
D gene: .
J gene: TRBJ2-2

CDR3 DNA: TGTGCCAGTAGTCGCGACAGGGGGCGTAATGAGCAGTTCTTC
CDR3 protein: CASSRDRGRNEQFF
clone size: .
V gene: TRBV19
D gene: TRBD1
J gene: TRBJ2-1

CDR3 DNA: TGTGCCAGCAGCTTAGCAATCCTCGGGCCCCAGCATTTT
CDR3 protein: CASSLAILGPQHF
clone size: .
V gene: TRBV7-4
D gene: .
J gene: TRBJ1-5

CDR3 DNA: TGTGCCAGCACCTCAAGTCCGGGCAGTCGCTATGGCTACACCTTC
CDR3 protein: CASTSSPGSRYGYTF
clone size: .
V gene: TRBV5-6
D gene: .
J gene: TRBJ1-2

CDR3 DNA: TGTGCCAGCAGCTCGCACAGGGAAACCTACGAGCAGTACTTC
CDR3 protein: CASSSHRETYEQYF
clone size: .
V gene: TRBV7-9
D gene: .
J gene: TRBJ2-7

CDR3 DNA: TGTGCCAGCAACAGCGCCAACGGGGTCTACGAGCAGTACTTC
CDR3 protein: CASNSANGVYEQYF
clone size: .
V gene: TRBV28
D gene: .
J gene: TRBJ2-7